Below are 29 T cell receptor beta chains sequenced from a single sample in a study of CD8 T cells in ankylosing spondylitis. Via MiXCR, TCRdb re-called the 5' RACE reads, giving one row per CDR3 protein. The data contain about 390,000 distinct CDR3 sequences, 20% to 25% of them singletons. The antigens of these receptors remain unknown. Study observations and caveats: Among TCR beta sequences, a motif of under ten highly homologous variants appeared characteristic of ankylosing spondylitis blood.

The sample was blood, either unsorted or a sorted T cell fraction (not recorded which). These receptors all stem from a male donor with ankylosing spondylitis.

In this sample, this clonotype turned up a few times. J is TRBJ1-1 and V is TRBV5-1; D is uncertain. Germline V gives CDR1 SGHRS, CDR2 YFSETQ. V lost 2 bases to trimming and J lost 6 bases, with 17 bases between them. CDR3 size: 15 residues. The CDR3 DNA follows: TGCGCCAGCAGCTTTTCTCCAAACTCATACGCTGAAGCTTTCTTT. It yields the protein CASSFSPNSYAEAFF.

The chain links TRBV25-1 to TRBJ1-5; D is ambiguous. The CDR3 consists of 12 residues. Between the trimmed V and J ends, which lost 3 bases and 4 bases, there was a span of 4 bases. Germline CDR1 MGHDK, CDR2 SYGVNS. The CDR3 sequence: CASSEGNQPQHF. The CDR3 region has the DNA TGTGCCAGCAGTGAGGGGAATCAGCCCCAGCATTTT.

The V call is TRBV6-1, the J call TRBJ1-1; D possibly corresponds to TRBD1 (6 bases). V was pared by 3 bases and J by 2 bases, with 13 bases between. The CDR3 has 15 amino acids. Germline V lookup: CDR1 MNHNS, CDR2 SASEGT. CDR3 loop: CASSDDGQFNTEAFF. In DNA, the CDR3 is TGTGCCAGCAGTGATGATGGACAGTTTAACACTGAAGCTTTCTTT.

This clonotype was recorded a few times. The rearrangement joins TRBV7-6 to TRBJ2-2, with TRBD2 identical over 13 bases. The germline CDR1 and CDR2 sequences are SGHVS and FNYEAQ. This CDR3 is built from 16 residues. V was clipped by 0 bases and J by 5 bases; unmatched bases: 0. This chain's CDR3 is CASSLATSGRTGELFF. In DNA form, the CDR3 reads TGTGCCAGCAGCTTAGCGACTAGCGGGAGGACCGGGGAGCTGTTTTTT.

This sequence joins TRBV4-1 and TRBJ2-7; tentative D call: TRBD2 (6 bases). The CDR3 contains 19 residues. CDR1 MGHRA and CDR2 YSYEKL come from the germline V gene. The V gene lost 1 base and the J gene lost 3 bases, with 25 bases spanning the gap. The CDR3 spells CASSQGSGLRGKAGYEQYF. CDR3 in DNA: TGCGCCAGCAGCCAAGGTTCTGGACTAAGGGGAAAAGCGGGCTACGAGCAGTACTTC.

This chain links TRBV10-3 with TRBJ2-5; the match to TRBD2 covers 13 bases. The V and J ends lost 4 bases and 3 bases, in that order; junction bases with no gene match: 11. Germline V gene lookup returns CDR1 ENHRY and CDR2 SYGVKD. The CDR3 sequence is 18 residues long. CDR3: CAISGIGLAGVGKETQYF. CDR3 coding DNA: TGTGCCATCAGTGGAATAGGACTAGCGGGAGTGGGAAAAGAGACCCAGTACTTC.

The chain combines TRBV5-1 with TRBJ2-1; D is unresolved. Deletions cut 0 bases from V and 6 bases from J, with 13 bases between. The CDR3 sequence is 15 residues long. In germline, CDR1 is SGHRS, CDR2 YFSETQ. The CDR3 is CASSLELILVNEQFF. For the CDR3, the DNA is TGCGCCAGCAGCTTGGAGCTAATTCTTGTCAATGAGCAGTTCTTC. The variable domain in full, completed from reference TRBV5-1 and TRBJ2-1, reads KAGVTQTPRYLIKTRGQQVTLSCSPISGHRSVSWYQQTPGQGLQFLFEYFSETQRNKGNFPGRFSGRQFSNSRSEMNVSTLELGDSALYLCASSLELILVNEQFFGPGTRLTVL.

The CDR3 nucleotides read TGCAGTGCCCGGGCACTAGACAATCAGCCCCAGCATTTT. Translated, it gives CSARALDNQPQHF. The chain uses TRBV20-1 and TRBJ1-5; D uncertain. Deletions cut 6 bases from V and 3 bases from J, with 12 bases between. CDR1 and CDR2 (germline): DFQATT, SNEGSKA (reference sequence). This CDR3 comprises 13 residues.

The chain employs TRBV2 and TRBJ2-1; TRBD2 matches at 7 bases. The V and J ends lost 6 bases and 4 bases, in that order; junction bases with no gene match: 18. Germline lookup yields CDR1 SNHLY and CDR2 FYNNEI. The CDR3 runs 18 residues. CDR3 sequence (DNA): TGTGCCAGCAGAGACTCCAGAAAAGCGGGATCCCCTTACAATGAGCAGTTCTTC. It translates to CASRDSRKAGSPYNEQFF.

This clonotype was seen just once. The chain joins TRBV12-3 or TRBV12-4 to TRBJ1-1; possibly TRBD1 for D (6 bases). Trimming pared 5 bases from V and 3 bases from J, leaving 13 bases between. The length of the CDR3 is 14 residues. CDR3 region: CASSQRGVDTEAFF. CDR3 coding DNA: TGTGCCAGCAGTCAAAGGGGGGTGGACACTGAAGCTTTCTTT.

This clonotype was found a few times. This sequence joins TRBV10-3 and TRBJ2-2, with 11 bases that match TRBD2. The CDR3 is made up of 19 amino acids. The junction had 12 bases not matched to a gene; V was cut back by 2 bases and J by 4 bases. The germline V gene has CDR1 ENHRY and CDR2 SYGVKD. CDR3 in DNA: TGTGCCATCAGTGAGATTGGACTAGCGGGCAGAGGCGGCACCGGGGAGCTGTTTTTT. As protein: CAISEIGLAGRGGTGELFF.

The chain links TRBV5-1 to TRBJ2-3, with D possibly being TRBD1 (7 bases). Per germline, CDR1 SGHRS and CDR2 YFSETQ. CDR3 length: 17 residues. Trimming pared 4 bases from V and 0 bases from J, leaving 18 bases between. CDR3 amino acids: CASSHPGGQLSTDTQYF. CDR3 in DNA: TGCGCCAGCAGCCACCCCGGGGGACAGCTCAGCACAGATACGCAGTATTTT.

The chain is built from TRBV6-1 and TRBJ2-1; 7 positions match TRBD2. With V trimmed by 6 bases and J by 3 bases, 11 bases remained unmatched. The CDR3 consists of 16 residues. The germline CDR1 and CDR2 sequences are MNHNS and SASEGT. In DNA form, the CDR3 reads TGTGCCAGCAGAGAATTTCTAGCGGCTTACTACAATGAGCAGTTCTTC. This sequence encodes CASREFLAAYYNEQFF.

The genes are TRBV6-5 and TRBJ1-3; TRBD1 is a possible D gene (5 bases). This CDR3 contains 15 residues. V lost 0 bases, J lost 4 bases, and 10 bases lay in between. The germline CDR1 and CDR2 sequences are MNHEY and SVGAGI. The CDR3 DNA is TGTGCCAGCAGTTACTCCGGGGACCGAGGAAACACCATATATTTT. This sequence encodes CASSYSGDRGNTIYF.

This clonotype was seen at least ten times. V usage is TRBV4-1 and J usage is TRBJ2-1, with a possible D match to TRBD2 (7 bases). The germline gives CDR1 MGHRA, CDR2 YSYEKL. Trimming took 0 bases from V and 8 from J, leaving 14 bases between them. The CDR3 runs 15 residues. The CDR3 here is CASSQDLGGLYEQFF. DNA for the CDR3: TGCGCCAGCAGCCAAGATCTCGGGGGGCTTTATGAGCAGTTCTTC.

The V gene is TRBV19, the J gene TRBJ1-5, with D uncertain. This CDR3 has 14 amino acids. V was clipped by 4 bases and J by 4 bases, with 11 bases between them. The germline V gene encodes CDR1 LNHDA and CDR2 SQIVND (reference sequence). CDR3 in DNA: TGTGCCAGTAGTACAGACGGGCCGAATCAGCCCCAGCATTTT. Protein sequence: CASSTDGPNQPQHF.

This clonotype has a handful of counts. The chain joins TRBV5-1 to TRBJ2-2, with D uncertain. The germline gives CDR1 SGHRS, CDR2 YFSETQ. The CDR3 contains 17 residues. Trimming left V 0 bases short and J 4 bases short, with 16 bases between. CDR3 bases: TGCGCCAGCAGCTTGGTCGGCAGTTCTTTTGGCACCGGGGAGCTGTTTTTT. This codes for CASSLVGSSFGTGELFF.

This clonotype showed up just a few times. V usage is TRBV6-1 and J usage is TRBJ2-1, with 7 nucleotides matching TRBD2. Germline V lookup: CDR1 MNHNS, CDR2 SASEGT. The CDR3 consists of 15 residues. J gave up 2 bases and V 8 bases, and 9 bases lay outside the gene matches. DNA for the CDR3: TGTGCCAGCCCCTACGGGGGGAAGCCCTACAATGAGCAGTTCTTC. The encoded protein is CASPYGGKPYNEQFF.

This clonotype has more than one count but fewer than ten. The V and J genes are TRBV12-3 or TRBV12-4 and TRBJ1-5; the D gene is possibly TRBD1 (6 bases). V dropped 6 bases and J dropped 7 bases, with 13 bases sitting between them. The CDR3 length is 13 residues. CDR3 sequence reads: CASSIGGEQPQHF. CDR3 sequence (DNA): TGTGCCAGCAGCATAGGGGGTGAACAGCCCCAGCATTTT.

This clonotype came up a few times. CDR3 bases: TGTGCCAGGGGGCACCGATCCTCTGGAAACACCATATATTTT. Protein: CARGHRSSGNTIYF. The rearrangement joins TRBV12-3 or TRBV12-4 to TRBJ1-3, with D possibly matching TRBD1 (5 bases). V was clipped by 9 bases and J by 0 bases, with 12 bases between them. The CDR3 sequence is 14 residues long.

This clonotype was seen a handful of times. The chain combines TRBV7-9 with TRBJ2-3, with 7 bases fitting TRBD1. Germline V lookup: CDR1 SEHNR, CDR2 FQNEAQ (reference sequence). The CDR3 is made up of 13 amino acids. V dropped 5 bases and J dropped 4; count of bases not matched to a gene: 3. Here the CDR3 DNA reads TGTGCCAGCAGCGTTACAGGGGCAGATACGCAGTATTTT. Translation gives CASSVTGADTQYF.

This chain joins TRBV6-1 and TRBJ1-6; TRBD1 agrees at 7 bases. Trimming at V came to 6 bases and at J to 9 bases, leaving 8 bases not matched to a gene. Germline V lookup: CDR1 MNHNS, CDR2 SASEGT. This CDR3 spans 14 amino acids. The CDR3 region is CASRLGQETSPLHF. For the CDR3, the DNA is TGTGCCAGCAGGCTAGGACAGGAGACTTCACCCCTCCACTTT.

This clonotype has a handful of counts. This rearrangement joins TRBV20-1 to TRBJ1-5, with D perhaps TRBD1 (6 bases). Trimming shortened V by 6 bases and J by 7 bases, and 16 bases separated the two germline ends. Per germline, CDR1 DFQATT and CDR2 SNEGSKA (reference sequence). CDR3 length equals 13 residues. This chain's CDR3 is CSASRDTGQPQHF. The DNA of the CDR3 is TGCAGTGCCAGCCGGGACACAGGCCAGCCCCAGCATTTT.

This clonotype was observed many times. V usage is TRBV27 and J usage is TRBJ1-5, with D tentatively TRBD1 (6 bases). The V end was cut by 4 bases, the J end by 7 bases, with 11 bases between. The length of the CDR3 is 13 residues. The germline CDR1 and CDR2 sequences are MNHEY and SMNVEV (reference sequence). CDR3 in DNA: TGTGCCAGCAGTTGGGACACTGGCCAGCCCCAGCATTTT. Translating gives CASSWDTGQPQHF.

Only a few counts were recorded for this clonotype. The genes are TRBV5-6 and TRBJ2-4; a possible D gene is TRBD2 (6 bases). The CDR3 spans 14 residues. V lost 2 bases and J 2 bases, leaving 8 bases between the germline ends. Germline assignment: CDR1 SGHDT and CDR2 YYEEEE. The CDR3 region is CASSFRGTKNIQYF. Here the CDR3 DNA reads TGTGCCAGCAGCTTTCGCGGGACCAAAAACATTCAGTACTTC.

This chain connects TRBV2 to TRBJ2-1, with D perhaps matching TRBD2 (5 bases). The ends were cut back, 5 bases at V and 8 bases at J, with 16 bases in the middle. The germline CDR1 and CDR2 sequences are SNHLY and FYNNEI. This CDR3 region has 14 residues. CDR3 DNA sequence: TGTGCCAGCAGTCAACTAGACCCTAAGGATGAGCAGTTCTTC. This codes for CASSQLDPKDEQFF.

This clonotype has more than one count but fewer than ten. V is TRBV11-2 and J is TRBJ1-4; perhaps TRBD1 as D (5 bases). Germline CDR1 SGHAT, CDR2 FQNNGV. This CDR3 has 14 amino acids. Trimming shortened V by 1 base and J by 3 bases, and 6 bases separated the two germline ends. CDR3 bases: TGTGCCAGCAGCTTAGCAGGGCCTAATGAAAAACTGTTTTTT. Protein product: CASSLAGPNEKLFF.

The chain uses TRBV5-1 and TRBJ2-1; 8 bases are shared with TRBD2. Germline lookup yields CDR1 SGHRS and CDR2 YFSETQ. There are 16 residues in the CDR3. The ends lost 7 bases at V and 0 bases at J; junction bases unmatched: 9. Here the CDR3 reads CASGSLAGSSYNEQFF. CDR3 nucleotide sequence: TGCGCCAGCGGAAGCTTAGCGGGAAGCTCCTACAATGAGCAGTTCTTC.

The chain employs TRBV7-2 and TRBJ2-2; D uncertain. Germline CDR1 reads SGHTA; CDR2 reads FQGNSA. This CDR3 is built from 16 residues. The ends were cut back, 0 bases at V and 3 bases at J, with 11 bases in the middle. The CDR3 loop is CASSLAPGPHTGELFF. The DNA of the CDR3 is TGTGCCAGCAGCTTAGCTCCCGGCCCGCACACCGGGGAGCTGTTTTTT.